This T cell receptor beta chain was recorded in a study of long-term antiretroviral therapy in people with HIV. The wider study: The 2015 immediate-ART recommendation was preceded by the earliest samples by about a decade.

The assay used was immunoSEQ (version v3.0), run at survey level. The protocol was immunoSEQ multiplex PCR, while the TCRdb copy is restricted to in-frame clones and leaves out a portion. The sample shows more than 15,000 clones, under 85% of them seen only once. Overall study findings and caveats: Upon ART, diversity increased but remained lower than transplant donor controls.

Trimming at V came to 6 bases and at J to 2 bases, leaving 21 bases not matched to a gene. CDR3 length: 19 residues. Germline loops: CDR1 SEHNR, CDR2 FQNEAQ (reference sequence). Notes on this clone: Its antigen is not known.

J is TRBJ1-1 and V is TRBV7-9, with TRBD1 identical over 7 bases. This TCR was recovered from a woman aged 40 to 49 with HIV. Sequencing was performed on unsorted PBMCs, taken 2.3 years after starting antiretroviral therapy. CDR3 bases: TGTGCCAGCAGTTTCACCAGGGGTTCCACAGGGGCCCGAAACACTGAAGCTTTCTTT. It codes for CASSFTRGSTGARNTEAFF.